This TCR beta chain came from a study of blood T cells in healthy people across ages. In the case of this clonotype: Its antigen is not identified.

The V and J ends lost 6 bases and 2 bases, in that order; junction bases with no gene match: 12. The length of the CDR3 is 17 residues. CDR1 is MNHEY, CDR2 SVGEGT, per germline. The study, taken as a whole, reports: Older age coincided with a roughly linear decline in TCR beta diversity per million T cells.

The authors ran a second PCR of about 7 to 12 cycles using a sample-barcoded 5' primer and a J-beta primer mix. From the 5' RACE reads, TCRdb called clonotypes with MiXCR, one entry per CDR3 protein. The sample lists approximately 1.5 million distinct CDR3 sequences, about 42% occurring once. The chain uses TRBV6-2 or TRBV6-3 and TRBJ1-1; 10 nucleotides agree with TRBD1. The source of this sequence is a young woman in good health. Sequencing was performed on blood. The CDR3 DNA sequence: TGTGCCAGCAGATCGCTGGGACAGGGGAAGATAAACACTGAAGCTTTCTTT. Amino acid sequence: CASRSLGQGKINTEAFF.